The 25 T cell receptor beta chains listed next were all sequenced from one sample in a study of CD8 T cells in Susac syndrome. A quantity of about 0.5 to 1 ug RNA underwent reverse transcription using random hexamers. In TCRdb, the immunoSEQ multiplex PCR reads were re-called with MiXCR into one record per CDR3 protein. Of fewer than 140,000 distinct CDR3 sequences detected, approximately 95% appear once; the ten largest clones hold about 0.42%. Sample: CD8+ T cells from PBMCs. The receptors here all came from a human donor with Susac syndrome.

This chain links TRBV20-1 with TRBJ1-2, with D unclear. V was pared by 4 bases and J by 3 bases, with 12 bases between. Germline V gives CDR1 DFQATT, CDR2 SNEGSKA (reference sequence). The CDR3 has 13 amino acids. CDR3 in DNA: TGCAGTGCTACAAGCAGCGAAGACTATGGCTACACCTTC. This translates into CSATSSEDYGYTF.

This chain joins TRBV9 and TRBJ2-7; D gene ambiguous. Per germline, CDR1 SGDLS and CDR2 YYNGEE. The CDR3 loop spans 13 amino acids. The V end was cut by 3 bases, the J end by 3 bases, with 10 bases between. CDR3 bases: TGTGCCAGCAGCGAGGAGTCTAACTACGAGCAGTACTTC. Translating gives CASSEESNYEQYF.

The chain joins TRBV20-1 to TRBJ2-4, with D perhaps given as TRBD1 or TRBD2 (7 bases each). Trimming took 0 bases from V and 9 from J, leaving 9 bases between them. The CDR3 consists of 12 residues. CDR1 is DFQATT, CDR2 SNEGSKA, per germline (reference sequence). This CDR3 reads CSARDRGGIQYF. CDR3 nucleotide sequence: TGCAGTGCTAGAGACAGGGGGGGCATTCAGTACTTC.

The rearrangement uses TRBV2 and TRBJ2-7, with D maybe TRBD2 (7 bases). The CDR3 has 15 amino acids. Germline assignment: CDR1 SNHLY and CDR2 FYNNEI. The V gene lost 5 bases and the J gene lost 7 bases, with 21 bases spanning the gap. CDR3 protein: CASSRHRAGAWEQYF. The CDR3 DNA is TGTGCCAGCAGTCGCCACCGGGCGGGGGCGTGGGAGCAGTACTTC.

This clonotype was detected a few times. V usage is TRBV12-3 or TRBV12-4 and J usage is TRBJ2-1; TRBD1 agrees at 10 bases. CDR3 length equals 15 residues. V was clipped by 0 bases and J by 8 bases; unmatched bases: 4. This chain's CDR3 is CASSLAGTGEDEQFF. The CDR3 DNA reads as TGTGCCAGCAGTTTAGCGGGGACAGGGGAAGATGAGCAGTTCTTC.

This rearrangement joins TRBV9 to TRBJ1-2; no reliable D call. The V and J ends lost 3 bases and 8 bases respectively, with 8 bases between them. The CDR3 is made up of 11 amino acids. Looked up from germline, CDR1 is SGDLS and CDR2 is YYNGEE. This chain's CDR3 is CASSGPWGYTF. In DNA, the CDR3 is TGTGCCAGCAGCGGCCCTTGGGGCTACACCTTC.

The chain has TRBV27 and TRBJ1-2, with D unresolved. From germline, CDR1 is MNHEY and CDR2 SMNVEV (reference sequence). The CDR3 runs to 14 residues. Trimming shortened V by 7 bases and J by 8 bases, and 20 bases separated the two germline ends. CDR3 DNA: TGTGCCAGCACCGGTCAGTCGGGCGTGGGGGGCTACACCTTC. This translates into CASTGQSGVGGYTF.

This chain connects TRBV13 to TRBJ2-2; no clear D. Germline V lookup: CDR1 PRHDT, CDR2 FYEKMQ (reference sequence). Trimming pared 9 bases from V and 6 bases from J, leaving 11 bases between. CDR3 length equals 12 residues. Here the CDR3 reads CASTKGPGELFF. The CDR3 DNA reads TGTGCCAGTACGAAGGGCCCCGGGGAGCTGTTTTTT.

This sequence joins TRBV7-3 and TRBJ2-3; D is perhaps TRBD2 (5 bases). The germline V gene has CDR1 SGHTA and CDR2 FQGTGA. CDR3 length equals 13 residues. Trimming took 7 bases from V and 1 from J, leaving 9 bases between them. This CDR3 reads CASNSGGTDTQYF. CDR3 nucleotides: TGTGCCAGCAACTCCGGGGGCACAGATACGCAGTATTTT.

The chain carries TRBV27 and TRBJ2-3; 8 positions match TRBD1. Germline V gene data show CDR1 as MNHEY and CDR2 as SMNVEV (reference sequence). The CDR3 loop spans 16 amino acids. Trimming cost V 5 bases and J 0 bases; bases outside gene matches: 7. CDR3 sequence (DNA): TGTGCCAGCAGTAGCGGACAGGGCCCTAGCACAGATACGCAGTATTTT. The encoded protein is CASSSGQGPSTDTQYF.

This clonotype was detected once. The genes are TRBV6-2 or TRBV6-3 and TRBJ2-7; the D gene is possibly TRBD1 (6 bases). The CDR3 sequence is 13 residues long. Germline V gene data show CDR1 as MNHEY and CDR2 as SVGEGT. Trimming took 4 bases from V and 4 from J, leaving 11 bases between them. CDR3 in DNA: TGTGCCAGCAGTTGGGGACATTGGTACGAGCAGTACTTC. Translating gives CASSWGHWYEQYF.

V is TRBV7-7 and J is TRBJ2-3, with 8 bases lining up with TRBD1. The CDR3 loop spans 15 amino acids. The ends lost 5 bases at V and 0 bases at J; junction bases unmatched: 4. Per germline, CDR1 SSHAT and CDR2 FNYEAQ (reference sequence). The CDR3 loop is CASSPSGGSTDTQYF. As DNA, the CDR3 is TGTGCCAGCAGCCCCTCAGGGGGCAGCACAGATACGCAGTATTTT.

The CDR3 DNA reads as TGTGCCAGCAGTTTAGCCCCCACTAGGGGCTACACCTTC. It encodes CASSLAPTRGYTF. The chain uses TRBV27 and TRBJ1-2; unclear D gene. The CDR3 runs 13 residues. In germline, CDR1 is MNHEY, CDR2 SMNVEV (reference sequence). V gave up 2 bases and J gave up 8 bases, with 12 bases separating them.

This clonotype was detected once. The DNA for the CDR3 is TGTGCCAGCAGAGAAGAAGGGTTGGGCTACACCTTC. Protein product: CASREEGLGYTF. This chain uses TRBV3-1 with TRBJ1-2, with D unclear. V was pared by 6 bases and J by 8 bases, with 13 bases between. The CDR3 runs to 12 residues. Germline V gene data show CDR1 as LGHDT and CDR2 as YNNKEL (reference sequence).

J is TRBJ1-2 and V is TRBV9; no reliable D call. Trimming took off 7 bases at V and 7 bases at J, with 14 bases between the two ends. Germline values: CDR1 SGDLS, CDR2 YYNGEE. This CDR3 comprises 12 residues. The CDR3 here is CASASRASGYTF. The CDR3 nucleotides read TGTGCCAGCGCGTCTCGGGCAAGTGGCTACACCTTC. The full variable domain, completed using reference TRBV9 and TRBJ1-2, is DSGVTQTPKHLITATGQRVTLRCSPRSGDLSVYWYQQSLDQGLQFLIQYYNGEERAKGNILERFSAQQFPDLHSELNLSSLELGDSALYFCASASRASGYTFGSGTRLTVV.

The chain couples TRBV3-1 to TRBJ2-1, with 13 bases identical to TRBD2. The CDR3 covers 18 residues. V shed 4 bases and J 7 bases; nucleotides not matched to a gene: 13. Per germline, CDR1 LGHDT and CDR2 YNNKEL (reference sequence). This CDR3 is CASSPTWTSGGPWNEQFF. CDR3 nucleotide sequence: TGTGCCAGCAGCCCCACCTGGACTAGCGGGGGCCCTTGGAATGAGCAGTTCTTC.

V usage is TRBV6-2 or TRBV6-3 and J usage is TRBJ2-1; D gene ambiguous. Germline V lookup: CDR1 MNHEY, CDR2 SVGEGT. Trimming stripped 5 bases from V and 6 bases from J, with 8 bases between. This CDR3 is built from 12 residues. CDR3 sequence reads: CASSQPSNEQFF. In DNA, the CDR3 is TGTGCCAGCAGTCAGCCGTCCAATGAGCAGTTCTTC.

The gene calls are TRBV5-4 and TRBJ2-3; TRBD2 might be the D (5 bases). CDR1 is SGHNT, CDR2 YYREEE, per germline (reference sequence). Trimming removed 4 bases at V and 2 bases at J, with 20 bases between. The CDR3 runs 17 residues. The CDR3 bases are TGTGCCAGCAGCCCCGTGCCCCCGGGATCGTACACAGATACGCAGTATTTT. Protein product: CASSPVPPGSYTDTQYF.

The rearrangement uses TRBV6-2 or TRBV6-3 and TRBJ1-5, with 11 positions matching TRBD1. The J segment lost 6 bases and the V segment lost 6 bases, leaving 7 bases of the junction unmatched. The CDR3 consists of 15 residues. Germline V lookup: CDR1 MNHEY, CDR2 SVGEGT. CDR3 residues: CASRSGQGAVQPQHF. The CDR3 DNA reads TGTGCCAGCAGATCCGGACAGGGGGCGGTTCAGCCCCAGCATTTT.

For the CDR3, the DNA is TGTGCCAGCAGTGAATTTGTGGCCGGGGAGCTGTTTTTT. Protein sequence: CASSEFVAGELFF. The chain is built from TRBV25-1 and TRBJ2-2; D is unresolved. V dropped 1 base and J dropped 6 bases, with 6 bases sitting between them. The germline V gene has CDR1 MGHDK and CDR2 SYGVNS. The CDR3 consists of 13 residues.

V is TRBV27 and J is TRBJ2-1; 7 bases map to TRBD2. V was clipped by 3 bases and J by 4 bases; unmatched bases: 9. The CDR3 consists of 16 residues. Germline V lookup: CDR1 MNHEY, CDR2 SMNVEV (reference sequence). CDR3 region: CASSFLLGGEYNEQFF. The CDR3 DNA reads TGTGCCAGCAGTTTCCTTCTGGGGGGGGAATACAATGAGCAGTTCTTC.

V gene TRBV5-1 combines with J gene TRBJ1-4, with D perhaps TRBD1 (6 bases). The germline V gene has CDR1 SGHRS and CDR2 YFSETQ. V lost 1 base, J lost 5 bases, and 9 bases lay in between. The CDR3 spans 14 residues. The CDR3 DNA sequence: TGCGCCAGCAGCTTGTTACAGGGAAATGAAAAACTGTTTTTT. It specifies CASSLLQGNEKLFF.

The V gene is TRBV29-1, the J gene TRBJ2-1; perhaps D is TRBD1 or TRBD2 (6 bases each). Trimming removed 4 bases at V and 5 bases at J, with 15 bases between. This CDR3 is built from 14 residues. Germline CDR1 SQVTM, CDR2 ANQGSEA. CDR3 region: CSVGIGGSHNEQFF. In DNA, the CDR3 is TGCAGCGTTGGCATCGGGGGCTCACACAATGAGCAGTTCTTC.

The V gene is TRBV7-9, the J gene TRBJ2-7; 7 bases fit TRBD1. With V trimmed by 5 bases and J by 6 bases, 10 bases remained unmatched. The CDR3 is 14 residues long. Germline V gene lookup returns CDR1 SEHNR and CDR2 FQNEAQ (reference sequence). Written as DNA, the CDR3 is TGTGCCAGCAGCCGGGACAGCGAGAGGCTCGAGCAGTACTTC. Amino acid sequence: CASSRDSERLEQYF. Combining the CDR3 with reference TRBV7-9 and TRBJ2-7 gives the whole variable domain DTGVSQNPRHKITKRGQNVTFRCDPISEHNRLYWYRQTLGQGPEFLTYFQNEAQLEKSRLLSDRFSAERPKGSFSTLEIQRTEQGDSAMYLCASSRDSERLEQYFGPGTRLTVT.

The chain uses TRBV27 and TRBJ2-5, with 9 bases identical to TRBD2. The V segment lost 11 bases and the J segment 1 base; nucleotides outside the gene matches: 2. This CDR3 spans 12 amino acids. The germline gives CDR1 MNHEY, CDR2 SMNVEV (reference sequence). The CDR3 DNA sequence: TGTGCCTGCGGGGGGGCCCAAGAGACCCAGTACTTC. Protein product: CACGGAQETQYF.